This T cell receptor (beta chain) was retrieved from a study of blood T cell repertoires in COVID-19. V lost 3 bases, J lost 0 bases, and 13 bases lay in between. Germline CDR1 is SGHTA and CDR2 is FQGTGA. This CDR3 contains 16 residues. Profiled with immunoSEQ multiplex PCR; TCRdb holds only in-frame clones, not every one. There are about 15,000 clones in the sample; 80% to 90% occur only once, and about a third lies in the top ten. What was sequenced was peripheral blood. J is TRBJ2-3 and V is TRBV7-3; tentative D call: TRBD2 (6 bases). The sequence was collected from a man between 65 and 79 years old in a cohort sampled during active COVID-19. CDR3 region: CASSFSGGTSTDTQYF. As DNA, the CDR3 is TGTGCCAGCAGCTTTTCAGGCGGGACTAGCACAGATACGCAGTATTTT.